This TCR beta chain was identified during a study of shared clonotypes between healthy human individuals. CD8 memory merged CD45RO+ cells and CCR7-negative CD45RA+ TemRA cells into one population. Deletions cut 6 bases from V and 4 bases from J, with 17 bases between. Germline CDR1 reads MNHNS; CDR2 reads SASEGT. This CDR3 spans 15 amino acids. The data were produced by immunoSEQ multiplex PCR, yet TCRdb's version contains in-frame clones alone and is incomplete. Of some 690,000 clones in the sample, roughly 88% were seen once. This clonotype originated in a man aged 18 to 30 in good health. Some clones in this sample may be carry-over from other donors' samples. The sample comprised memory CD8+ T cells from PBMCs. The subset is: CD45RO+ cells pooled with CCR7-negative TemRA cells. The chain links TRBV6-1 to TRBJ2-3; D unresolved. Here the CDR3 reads CASRVRAVISDTQYF. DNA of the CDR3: TGTGCCAGCAGAGTTAGGGCCGTCATATCAGATACGCAGTATTTT.